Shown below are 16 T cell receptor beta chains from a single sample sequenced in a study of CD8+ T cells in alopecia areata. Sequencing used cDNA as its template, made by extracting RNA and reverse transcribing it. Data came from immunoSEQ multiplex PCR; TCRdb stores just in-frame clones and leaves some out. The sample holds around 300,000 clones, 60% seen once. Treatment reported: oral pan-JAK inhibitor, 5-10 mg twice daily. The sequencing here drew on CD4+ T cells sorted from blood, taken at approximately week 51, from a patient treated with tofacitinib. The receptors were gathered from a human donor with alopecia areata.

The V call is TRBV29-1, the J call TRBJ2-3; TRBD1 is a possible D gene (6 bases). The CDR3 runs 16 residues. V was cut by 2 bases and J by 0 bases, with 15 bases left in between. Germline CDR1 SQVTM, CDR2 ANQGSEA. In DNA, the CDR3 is TGCAGCGTTGAATCTTCAGGGGCTTTTAGCACAGATACGCAGTATTTT. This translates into CSVESSGAFSTDTQYF.

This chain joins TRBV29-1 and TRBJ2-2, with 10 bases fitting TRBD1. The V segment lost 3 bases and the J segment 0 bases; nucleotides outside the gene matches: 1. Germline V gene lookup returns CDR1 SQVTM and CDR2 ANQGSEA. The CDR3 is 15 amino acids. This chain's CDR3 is CSVDGQGANTGELFF. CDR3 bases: TGCAGCGTTGACGGACAGGGGGCGAACACCGGGGAGCTGTTTTTT.

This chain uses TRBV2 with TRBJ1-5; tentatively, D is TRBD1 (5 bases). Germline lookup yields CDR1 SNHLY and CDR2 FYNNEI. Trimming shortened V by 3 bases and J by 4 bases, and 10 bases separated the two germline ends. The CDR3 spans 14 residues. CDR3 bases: TGTGCCAGCAGTGAGACGGCAGGGAATCAGCCCCAGCATTTT. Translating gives CASSETAGNQPQHF.

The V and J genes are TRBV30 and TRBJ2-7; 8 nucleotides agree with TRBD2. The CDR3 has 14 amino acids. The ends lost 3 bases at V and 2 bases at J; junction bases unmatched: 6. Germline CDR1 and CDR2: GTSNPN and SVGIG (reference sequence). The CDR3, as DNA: TGTGCCTGGAGATATCCGGGGGGGACCTACGAGCAGTACTTC. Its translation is CAWRYPGGTYEQYF.

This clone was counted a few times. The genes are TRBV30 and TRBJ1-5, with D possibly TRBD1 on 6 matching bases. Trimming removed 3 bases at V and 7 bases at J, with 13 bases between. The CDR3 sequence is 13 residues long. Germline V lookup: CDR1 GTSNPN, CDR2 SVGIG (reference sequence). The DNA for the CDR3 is TGTGCCTGGAGCGAACAGGGTGCACAGCCCCAGCATTTT. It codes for CAWSEQGAQPQHF.

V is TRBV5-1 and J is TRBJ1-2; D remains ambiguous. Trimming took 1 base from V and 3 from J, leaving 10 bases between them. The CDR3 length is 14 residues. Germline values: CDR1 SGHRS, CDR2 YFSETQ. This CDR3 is CASSLSSGDYGYTF. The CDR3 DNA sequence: TGCGCCAGCAGCTTGTCCTCTGGGGACTATGGCTACACCTTC. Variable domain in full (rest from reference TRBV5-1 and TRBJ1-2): KAGVTQTPRYLIKTRGQQVTLSCSPISGHRSVSWYQQTPGQGLQFLFEYFSETQRNKGNFPGRFSGRQFSNSRSEMNVSTLELGDSALYLCASSLSSGDYGYTFGSGTRLTVV.

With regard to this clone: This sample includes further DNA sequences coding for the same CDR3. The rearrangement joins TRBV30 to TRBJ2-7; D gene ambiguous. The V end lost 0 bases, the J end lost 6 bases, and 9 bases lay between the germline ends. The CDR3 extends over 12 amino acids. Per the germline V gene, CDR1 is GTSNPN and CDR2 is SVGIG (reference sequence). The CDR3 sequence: CAWSVGGPEQYF. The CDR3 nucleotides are TGTGCCTGGAGTGTAGGTGGGCCCGAGCAGTACTTC.

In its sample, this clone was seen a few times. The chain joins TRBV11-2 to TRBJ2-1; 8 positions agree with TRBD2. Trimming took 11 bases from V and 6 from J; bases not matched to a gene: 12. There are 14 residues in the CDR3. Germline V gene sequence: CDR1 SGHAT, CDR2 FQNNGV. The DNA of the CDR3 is TGTGCCTCCAAAGCGGGGGAGAGTAGCAATGAGCAGTTCTTC. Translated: CASKAGESSNEQFF.

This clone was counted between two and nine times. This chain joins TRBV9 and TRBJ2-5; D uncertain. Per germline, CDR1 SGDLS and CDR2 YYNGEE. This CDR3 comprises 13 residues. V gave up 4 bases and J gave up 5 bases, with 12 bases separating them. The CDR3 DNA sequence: TGTGCCAGCAGCCCCACGACGTGGGAGACCCAGTACTTC. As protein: CASSPTTWETQYF.

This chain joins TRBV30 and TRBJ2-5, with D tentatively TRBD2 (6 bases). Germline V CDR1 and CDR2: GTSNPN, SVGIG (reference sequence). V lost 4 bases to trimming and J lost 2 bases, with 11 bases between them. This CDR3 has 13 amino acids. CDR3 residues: CAWNGGLQETQYF. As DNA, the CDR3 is TGTGCCTGGAATGGGGGGTTACAAGAGACCCAGTACTTC.

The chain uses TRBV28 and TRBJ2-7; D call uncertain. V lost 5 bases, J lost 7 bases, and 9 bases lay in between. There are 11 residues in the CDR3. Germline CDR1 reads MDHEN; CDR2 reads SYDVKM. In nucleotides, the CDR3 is TGTGCCAGCAGTAATAGGCGGGAGCAGTACTTC. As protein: CASSNRREQYF.

The CDR3 region is CASSGGRLAVHNEQFF. DNA of the CDR3: TGTGCCAGCAGCGGAGGGAGGCTAGCGGTTCACAATGAGCAGTTCTTC. The chain is built from TRBV9 and TRBJ2-1; 7 bases agree with TRBD2. V was pared by 3 bases and J by 5 bases, with 11 bases of the junction left unmatched. The CDR3 totals 16 residues. Per germline, CDR1 SGDLS and CDR2 YYNGEE.

CDR3 residues: CASNPTGAYEQYF. The CDR3 bases are TGTGCCAGCAACCCGACAGGGGCCTACGAGCAGTACTTC. This sequence joins TRBV11-1 and TRBJ2-7; 8 bases fit TRBD1. CDR1 is SGHAT and CDR2 is FQDESV in the germline V gene (reference sequence). The CDR3 consists of 13 residues. After removal of 7 bases from V and 2 bases from J, the junction contained 4 bases not matched to a gene.

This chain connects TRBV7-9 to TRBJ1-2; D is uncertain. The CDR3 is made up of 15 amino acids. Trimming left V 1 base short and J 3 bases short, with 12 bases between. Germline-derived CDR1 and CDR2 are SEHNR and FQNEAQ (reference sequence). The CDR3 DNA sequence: TGTGCCAGCAGCTTAGACCCCACGGGCCACTATGGCTACACCTTC. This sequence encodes CASSLDPTGHYGYTF.

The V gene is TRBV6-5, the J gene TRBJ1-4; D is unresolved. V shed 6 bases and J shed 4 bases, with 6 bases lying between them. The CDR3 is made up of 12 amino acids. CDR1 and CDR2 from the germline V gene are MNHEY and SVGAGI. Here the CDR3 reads CASSPLNEKLFF. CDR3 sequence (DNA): TGTGCCAGCAGCCCGCTTAATGAAAAACTGTTTTTT.

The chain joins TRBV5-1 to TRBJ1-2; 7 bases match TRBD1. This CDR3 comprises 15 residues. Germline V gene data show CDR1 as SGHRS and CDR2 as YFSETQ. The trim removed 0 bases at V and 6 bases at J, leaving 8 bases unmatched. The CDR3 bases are TGCGCCAGCAGCTTGGAGGCCCGGACAGGAAATGGCTACACCTTC. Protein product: CASSLEARTGNGYTF.